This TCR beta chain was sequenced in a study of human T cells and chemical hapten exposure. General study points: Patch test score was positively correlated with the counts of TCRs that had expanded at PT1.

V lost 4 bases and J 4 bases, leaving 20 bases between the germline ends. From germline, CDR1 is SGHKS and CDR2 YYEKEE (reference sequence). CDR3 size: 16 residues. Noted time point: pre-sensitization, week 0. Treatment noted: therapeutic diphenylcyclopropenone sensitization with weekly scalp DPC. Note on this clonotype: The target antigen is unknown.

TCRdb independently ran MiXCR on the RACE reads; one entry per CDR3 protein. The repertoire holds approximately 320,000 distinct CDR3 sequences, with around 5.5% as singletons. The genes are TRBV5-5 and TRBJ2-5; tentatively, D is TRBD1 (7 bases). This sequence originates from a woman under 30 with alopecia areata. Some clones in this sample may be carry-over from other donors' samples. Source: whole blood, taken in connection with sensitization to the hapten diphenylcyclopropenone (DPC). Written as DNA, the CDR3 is TGTGCCAGCAGCGGAGGGGGACAGCCCCAACGAGAGACCCAGTACTTC. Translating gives CASSGGGQPQRETQYF.